The T cell receptor beta chain under discussion was sequenced for a study of T cell responses to AZD1222 COVID-19 vaccine. Whole-study findings and limits: The study reported that nearly half of spike-specific TCRs target unmutated variant regions. Following two doses of AZD1222, Spike-specific TCR breadth and depth rose. CD4 TCRs linked to vaccination spanned spike, dominating at 160-218 and 743-854.

V lost 0 bases to trimming and J lost 5 bases, with 7 bases between them. Germline V gene data show CDR1 as MNHEY and CDR2 as SMNVEV (reference sequence). The CDR3 extends over 13 amino acids. TCRdb keeps only in-frame clones here, not all; method: immunoSEQ multiplex PCR. The sample includes approximately 190,000 clones, roughly 91% of them seen just once. As concerns this clone: Its specificity is unknown.

This receptor was taken from an adult in good health. This sample comprised peripheral blood, obtained on day 0 of AZD1222 vaccination. The rearrangement links TRBV27 to TRBJ2-5; no definite D call. The CDR3 coding sequence is TGTGCCAGCAGTTTATCACAGAAGGAGACCCAGTACTTC. It encodes CASSLSQKETQYF.